This T cell receptor (beta chain) comes out of a study of early stage breast cancer tumors. Study background: ER+/PR+/HER2- status applied to twelve of 16 invasive breast tumors.

In this sample, this clone turned up a few times. TCRdb's copy holds only in-frame clones and misses some; the assay was immunoSEQ multiplex PCR. The sample has fewer than 50,000 clones, roughly 69% seen once. The CDR3 is 14 amino acids. The V and J ends lost 6 bases and 2 bases, in that order; junction bases with no gene match: 2. Germline CDR1 reads MNHNS; CDR2 reads SASEGT. This clonotype was sampled from a person aged 45 to 60 with breast cancer. Sequenced material: blood. V usage is TRBV6-1 and J usage is TRBJ1-2; 11 bases line up with TRBD1. The CDR3 sequence is CASRWDRGNYGYTF. The CDR3 DNA sequence: TGTGCCAGCAGGTGGGACAGGGGGAACTATGGCTACACCTTC.